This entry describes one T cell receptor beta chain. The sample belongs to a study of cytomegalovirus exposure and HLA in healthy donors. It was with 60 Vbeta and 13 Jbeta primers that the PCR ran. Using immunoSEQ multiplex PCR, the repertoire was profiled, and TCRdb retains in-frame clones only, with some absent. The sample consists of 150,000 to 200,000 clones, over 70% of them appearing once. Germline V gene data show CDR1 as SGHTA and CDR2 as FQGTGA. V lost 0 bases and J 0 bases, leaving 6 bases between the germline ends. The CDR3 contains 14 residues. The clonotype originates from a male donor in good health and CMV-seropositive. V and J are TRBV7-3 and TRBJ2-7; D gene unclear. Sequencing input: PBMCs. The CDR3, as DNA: TGTGCCAGCAGCTTAACCCACAGCTCCTACGAGCAGTACTTC. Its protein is CASSLTHSSYEQYF.